These T cell receptor beta chains were read from a single sample in a study of blood T cell repertoires in COVID-19. The data were produced by immunoSEQ multiplex PCR, yet TCRdb's version contains in-frame clones alone and is incomplete. The sample includes 180,000 or so clones, roughly four fifths of them seen just once. Sequencing was carried out using PBMCs or T cells enriched from blood (not recorded which). The receptors come from a middle-aged man who had recovered from COVID-19. The CDR3 runs from the conserved cysteine through the conserved F or W. A D gene is named only where the DNA matches it firmly. Only some rows state a clone size, as once, few, many or a class for expanded clones.

cdr3_nt: TGTGCCAGCAGCCAAGGGGGGGGCTACGAGCAGTACTTC; cdr3_aa: CASSQGGGYEQYF; j_call: TRBJ2-7; clone_size: -; d_call: -; v_call: TRBV11-2
cdr3_nt: TGTGCCAGCAGTGATGACTCCAGAGGGCCATACTACGAGCAGTACTTC; cdr3_aa: CASSDDSRGPYYEQYF; j_call: TRBJ2-7; clone_size: -; d_call: -; v_call: TRBV6-1
cdr3_nt: TGTGCCAGCAGCCACCTGGCCTCTGGGGCCAACGTCCTGACTTTC; cdr3_aa: CASSHLASGANVLTF; j_call: TRBJ2-6; clone_size: -; d_call: -; v_call: TRBV7-8
cdr3_nt: TGTGCCAGCAGTTTAGGGGCCTATGGCTACACCTTC; cdr3_aa: CASSLGAYGYTF; j_call: TRBJ1-2; clone_size: few; d_call: -; v_call: TRBV28
cdr3_nt: TGTGCCAGCAGCTTAAGTTCGCGGGGGGGCCAAGAGACCCAGTACTTC; cdr3_aa: CASSLSSRGGQETQYF; j_call: TRBJ2-5; clone_size: -; d_call: TRBD2; v_call: TRBV7-6
cdr3_nt: TGTGCCAGCAGCCTTAAGACAGGCCTGAACACTGAAGCTTTCTTT; cdr3_aa: CASSLKTGLNTEAFF; j_call: TRBJ1-1; clone_size: once; d_call: -; v_call: TRBV3-1/TRBV3-2
cdr3_nt: TGTGCCAGCAGTTTACTCCCGGGCCAGGGGGTCAACACCGGGGAGCTGTTTTTT; cdr3_aa: CASSLLPGQGVNTGELFF; j_call: TRBJ2-2; clone_size: -; d_call: TRBD1; v_call: TRBV28
cdr3_nt: TGTGCCAGCAGATCAACGGGGACAGACTATGGCTACACCTTC; cdr3_aa: CASRSTGTDYGYTF; j_call: TRBJ1-2; clone_size: few; d_call: TRBD1; v_call: TRBV28
cdr3_nt: TGTGCAAGTCGCCCAGGACAGGGAGACTATGGCTACACCTTC; cdr3_aa: CASRPGQGDYGYTF; j_call: TRBJ1-2; clone_size: -; d_call: -; v_call: TRBV12-2
cdr3_nt: TGTGCCAGCAGCCAACTTCGGACAGGGGAGAACTATGGCTACACCTTC; cdr3_aa: CASSQLRTGENYGYTF; j_call: TRBJ1-2; clone_size: -; d_call: TRBD1; v_call: TRBV2